This T cell receptor beta chain was documented in a study of cytomegalovirus exposure and HLA in healthy donors (TCRdb year 2017). The study in broad terms: A later analysis indicated that the roughly 120 validation repertoires were generated on the platform also employed for the 700 or so repertoires of the first cohort. The study was designed to test whether signatures of past pathogen exposure could be identified by cataloging public T cell receptors. A separate validation cohort of 90 to 150 different subjects was used in addition to the approximately 700-subject first cohort. The study combined high-throughput TCR immunosequencing, statistical association of individual TCRs with disease status, and machine learning to predict cytomegalovirus infection status. Beyond this particular receptor, the publication reports: While some public TCRs were present in many individuals, most TCR sequences turned up only very rarely across donors. In vitro tests confirmed that three of the cytomegalovirus-associated TCR beta chains recognize cytomegalovirus antigens. A later analysis lacked HLA typing for the validation cohort, so it scored co-occurrence in that cohort across all 110 or so repertoires. In the study, around 160 TCR beta chains were listed as associated with cytomegalovirus. It was suggested by the authors that the approach could potentially be generalized to other disease states and immunological phenotypes. Cytomegalovirus status was reported to be diagnosed by the classifier with high specificity and sensitivity in both the original and validation cohorts. Of the cluster scores, 94% were above 0 in a later analysis, which found that TCRs clustered in the first cohort also tended to co-occur in the 120 validation repertoires.

This clone has a count of ten or more. The antigen it binds to is not known. One base away there is no much larger clone; base qualities are not given. The receptor library was made with the immunoSEQ multiplex PCR assay. As for the authors' bioinformatics: A statistical classification framework was built for diagnosing cytomegalovirus status from the catalog of TCR beta chain sequences. TCRdb's version of the immuneACCESS table is confined to in-frame rearrangements and falls short of the full clone set. An unresolved V gene accounts for under half of the shortfall where checked; the remainder is of unknown origin. V and J calls and clone size are given by that table; D and trimming were obtained from the DNA. The sample contains about 200,000 clones, over 75% of them found a single time. The ten most abundant clones make up approximately 2% of the sample. CDR1 is given as MDHEN and CDR2 as SYDVKM, both from the germline V gene. Germline trimming amounts to 6 bases on V and 10 bases on J, with 15 as the count of junction bases outside the gene matches. Reading from cysteine to phenylalanine, the CDR3 counts 15 amino acids. The only DNA kept is the CDR3, 45 bases in frame from the first base.

Separate from the roughly 700-subject first cohort, the validation cohort of some 130 subjects was the group to which the donors belonged. The sequenced material came from PBMCs. The chain couples TRBV28 to TRBJ2-4; TRBD2 matches 7 bases in the middle. The sequence derives from a woman aged 18-29 years in good health and CMV-seropositive. The CDR3 here reads CASSERDLASQIQYF. Here is the DNA: TGTGCCAGCAGCGAGCGGGACCTCGCTTCCCAGATTCAGTACTTC.